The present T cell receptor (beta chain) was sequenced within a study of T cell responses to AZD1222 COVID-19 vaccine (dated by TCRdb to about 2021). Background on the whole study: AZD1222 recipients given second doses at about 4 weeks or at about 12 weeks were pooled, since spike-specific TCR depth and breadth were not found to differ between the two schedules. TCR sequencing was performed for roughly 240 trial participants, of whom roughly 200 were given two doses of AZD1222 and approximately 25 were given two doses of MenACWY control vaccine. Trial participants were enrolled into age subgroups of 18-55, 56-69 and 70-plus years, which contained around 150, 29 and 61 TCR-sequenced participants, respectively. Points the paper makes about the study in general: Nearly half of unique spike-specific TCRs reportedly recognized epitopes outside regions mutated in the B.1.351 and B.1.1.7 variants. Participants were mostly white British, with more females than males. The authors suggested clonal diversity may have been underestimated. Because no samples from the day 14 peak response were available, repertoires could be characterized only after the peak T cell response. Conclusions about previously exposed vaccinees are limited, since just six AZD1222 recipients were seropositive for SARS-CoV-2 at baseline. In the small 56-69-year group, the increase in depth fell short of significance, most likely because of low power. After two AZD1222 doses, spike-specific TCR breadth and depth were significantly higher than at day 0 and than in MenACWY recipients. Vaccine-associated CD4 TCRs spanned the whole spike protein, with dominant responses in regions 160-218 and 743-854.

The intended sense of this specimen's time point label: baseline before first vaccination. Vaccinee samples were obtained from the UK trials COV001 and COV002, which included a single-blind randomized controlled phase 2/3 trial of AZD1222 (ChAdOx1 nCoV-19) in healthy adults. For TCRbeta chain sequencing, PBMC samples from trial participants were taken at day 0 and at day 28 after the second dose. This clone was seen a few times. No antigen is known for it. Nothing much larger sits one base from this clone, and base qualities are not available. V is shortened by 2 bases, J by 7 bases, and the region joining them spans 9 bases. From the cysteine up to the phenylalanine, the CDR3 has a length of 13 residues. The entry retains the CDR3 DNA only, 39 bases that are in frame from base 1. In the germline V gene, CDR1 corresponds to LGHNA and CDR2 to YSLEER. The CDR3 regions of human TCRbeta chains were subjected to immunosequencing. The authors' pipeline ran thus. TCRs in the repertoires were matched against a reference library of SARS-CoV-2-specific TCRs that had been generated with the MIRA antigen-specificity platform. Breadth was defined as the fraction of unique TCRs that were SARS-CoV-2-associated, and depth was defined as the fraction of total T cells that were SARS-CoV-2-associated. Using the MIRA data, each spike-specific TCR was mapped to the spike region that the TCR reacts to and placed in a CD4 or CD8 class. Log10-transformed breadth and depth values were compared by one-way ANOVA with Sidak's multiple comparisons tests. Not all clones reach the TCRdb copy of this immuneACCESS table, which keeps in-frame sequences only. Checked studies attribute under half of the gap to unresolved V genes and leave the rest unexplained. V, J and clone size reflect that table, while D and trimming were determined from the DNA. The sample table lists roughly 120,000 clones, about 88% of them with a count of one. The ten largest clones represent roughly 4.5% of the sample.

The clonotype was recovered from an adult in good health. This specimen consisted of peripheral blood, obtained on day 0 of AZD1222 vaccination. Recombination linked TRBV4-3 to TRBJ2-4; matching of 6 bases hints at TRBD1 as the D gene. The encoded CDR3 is CASSQFQGNIQYF. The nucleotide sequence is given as TGCGCCAGCAGCCAATTCCAGGGGAACATTCAGTACTTC.